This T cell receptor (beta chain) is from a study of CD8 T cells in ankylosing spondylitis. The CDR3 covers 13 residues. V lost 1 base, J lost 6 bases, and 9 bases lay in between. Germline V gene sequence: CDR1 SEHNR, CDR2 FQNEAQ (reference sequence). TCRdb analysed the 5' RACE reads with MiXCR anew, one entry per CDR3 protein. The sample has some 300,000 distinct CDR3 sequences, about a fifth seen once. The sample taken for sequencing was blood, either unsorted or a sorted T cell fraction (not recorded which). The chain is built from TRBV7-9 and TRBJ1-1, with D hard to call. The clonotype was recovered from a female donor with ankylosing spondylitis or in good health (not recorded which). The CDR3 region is CASSLEAPSEAFF. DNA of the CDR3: TGTGCCAGCAGCTTAGAGGCACCTTCTGAAGCTTTCTTT.